This entry describes one T cell receptor beta chain. The identical CDR3 is also encoded by other nucleotide sequences in the sample. This record comes from a study of blood T cell repertoires in COVID-19. Study background: Collection of acute and convalescent COVID-19 samples took place in the United States, Italy and Spain. Nucleic acid was either cDNA or gDNA, and it came from T cells, B-cell-depleted T cells, or PBMCs.

CDR1 ENHRY and CDR2 SYGVKD come from the germline V gene. CDR3 length equals 14 residues. V lost 4 bases to trimming and J lost 5 bases; unmatched junction nucleotides: 1. TCRdb's table, derived via immunoSEQ multiplex PCR, lists solely in-frame clones and lacks some. The sample gives 360,000 or so clones, roughly four fifths of which show up once; 5% to 6% is in the top ten. All enrollees were roughly 18 to 90 years old and from 20 to 25 US areas. The sequence came from a woman in her fifties or sixties who had recovered from COVID-19. The sequencing sample was made of PBMCs or T cells enriched from blood (not recorded which). The chain joins TRBV10-3 to TRBJ1-5, with 11 positions matching TRBD1. CDR3 nucleotide sequence: TGTGCCATCAGTGTGGGACAGGGGGATCAGCCCCAGCATTTT. This sequence encodes CAISVGQGDQPQHF.